The T cell receptor beta chain under discussion was sequenced for a study of T cell responses to AZD1222 COVID-19 vaccine. Profiling relied on immunoSEQ multiplex PCR, and the TCRdb table lists in-frame clones only, not all of them. The sample includes 150,000 or so clones, 88% of them seen just once. About this clone itself: Its target is not known.

V shed 1 base and J shed 7 bases, with 11 bases lying between them. CDR1 SGHNT and CDR2 YENEEA come from the germline V gene. CDR3 length: 15 residues. Study observations and caveats: Increased Spike-specific TCR breadth and depth were observed after two AZD1222 doses. Among the donors, most were white British and more were female, and clonal diversity was possibly underestimated. Only six people who got AZD1222 tested seropositive at baseline.

The TCR sequence derives from an adult in good health. Sequencing used peripheral blood, obtained on day 0 of MenACWY control vaccination. This chain connects TRBV11-3 to TRBJ1-6; possible D gene TRBD1, 6 bases. CDR3 region: CASSLVGGQNSPLHF. CDR3 bases: TGTGCCAGCAGCTTAGTTGGGGGGCAGAATTCACCCCTCCACTTT. Full variable domain (remainder filled in from reference TRBV11-3 and TRBJ1-6): EAGVVQSPRYKIIEKKQPVAFWCNPISGHNTLYWYLQNLGQGPELLIRYENEEAVDDSQLPKDRFSAERLKGVDSTLKIQPAELGDSAVYLCASSLVGGQNSPLHFGNGTRLTVT.